A single sample gave rise to the 12 T cell receptor beta chains below, sequenced in a study of T cells in Graves' hyperthyroidism and ophthalmopathy. Amplification of TCR beta CDR3 regions was performed using RNA transcripts as template. Carried out on the TCR CDR3, a first-round RT-PCR used the HTBI primer set. In TCRdb, the multiplex PCR reads were re-called with MiXCR into one record per CDR3 protein. The sample records 460,000 or so distinct CDR3 sequences, around 14% being singletons. What was sequenced was blood. All receptors come from a woman aged 18-29 years with Graves' hyperthyroidism.

Notes on this clonotype: This could be a read error, since a much larger clone is one nucleotide away. The chain employs TRBV5-1 and TRBJ1-1; D might be TRBD1 (6 bases). The CDR3 has 15 amino acids. Germline CDR1 is SGHRS and CDR2 is YFSETQ. CDR3 protein: CASSLDTGMNTEALF. The CDR3 region has the DNA TGCGCCAGCAGCTTGGATACAGGGATGAACACTGAAGCTTTATTT. Variable domain in full (rest from reference TRBV5-1 and TRBJ1-1): KAGVTQTPRYLIKTRGQQVTLSCSPISGHRSVSWYQQTPGQGLQFLFEYFSETQRNKGNFPGRFSGRQFSNSRSEMNVSTLELGDSALYLCASSLDTGMNTEALFGQGTRLTVV.

The sample holds many counts of this clonotype. The J gene is TRBJ1-2, the V gene TRBV27; D is undetermined. The ends were cut back, 8 bases at V and 0 bases at J, with 19 bases in the middle. The germline gives CDR1 MNHEY, CDR2 SMNVEV (reference sequence). CDR3 length equals 16 residues. The CDR3 DNA follows: TGTGCCAGCCCCACACCAAGGGTAGTCCCTAACTATGGCTACACCTTC. Translation gives CASPTPRVVPNYGYTF.

This clonotype has at least ten counts. This chain joins TRBV20-1 and TRBJ2-1, with no clear D. CDR1 and CDR2 (germline): DFQATT, SNEGSKA (reference sequence). CDR3 length equals 11 residues. CDR3 nucleotides: TGCTCGGCAAGGGATTACAATGAGCAGTTCTTC. Translation gives CSARDYNEQFF.

About this clonotype itself: This clone may be a read error of a much larger clone one base away. The chain links TRBV5-5 to TRBJ1-1; D is possibly TRBD1 (5 bases). The germline V gene encodes CDR1 SGHKS and CDR2 YYEKEE (reference sequence). The CDR3 covers 14 residues. CDR3: CASSFHTQGTEVFF. CDR3 in DNA: TGTGCCAGCAGTTTTCACACCCAGGGCACTGAAGTTTTCTTT.

This clonotype was seen only a few times. The rearrangement uses TRBV5-1 and TRBJ2-5; 9 bases are shared with TRBD1. The V segment lost 3 bases and the J segment 5 bases; nucleotides outside the gene matches: 8. The CDR3 has 15 amino acids. CDR1 SGHRS and CDR2 YFSETQ come from the germline V gene. Here the CDR3 reads CASSWGDRDPETQYF. The CDR3 region has the DNA TGCGCCAGCAGCTGGGGGGACAGGGATCCGGAGACCCAGTACTTC.

There are a few counts of this clonotype. The chain is built from TRBV20-1 and TRBJ2-6; D is unclear. The ends were cut back, 5 bases at V and 0 bases at J, with 17 bases in the middle. This CDR3 contains 17 residues. Germline lookup yields CDR1 DFQATT and CDR2 SNEGSKA (reference sequence). Here the CDR3 DNA reads TGCAGTGCTGTAATGCCCCGGGCCCTCTCTGGGGCCAACGTCCTGACTTTC. It translates to CSAVMPRALSGANVLTF.

This clonotype was picked up many times. The chain joins TRBV6-1 to TRBJ2-2; TRBD2 agrees at 7 bases. V shed 6 bases, J shed 0 bases, and the junction held 4 bases outside the gene matches. CDR3 length: 15 residues. Germline V CDR1 and CDR2: MNHNS, SASEGT. The CDR3 sequence is CASRQRGPNTGELFF. In DNA form, the CDR3 reads TGTGCCAGCAGACAGCGGGGACCGAACACCGGGGAGCTGTTTTTT.

This clonotype was found many times. This chain links TRBV12-3 or TRBV12-4 with TRBJ1-5; D remains unclear. Trimming cost V 2 bases and J 1 base, with 3 bases left between them. The CDR3 spans 13 residues. CDR3 amino acids: CASSLLSNQPQHF. The CDR3 coding sequence is TGTGCCAGCAGTTTACTCAGCAATCAGCCCCAGCATTTT.

The chain links TRBV28 to TRBJ2-2; TRBD2 matches 10 bases. The CDR3 contains 18 residues. Germline CDR1 reads MDHEN; CDR2 reads SYDVKM. With 4 bases clipped from V and 1 base from J, the junction kept 9 bases outside the gene matches. CDR3 sequence (DNA): TGTGCCAGCAGTTCCATCCCCAGGACTAGCGGGAACACCGGGGAGCTGTTTTTT. It encodes CASSSIPRTSGNTGELFF.

This clonotype has at least ten counts. The DNA for the CDR3 is TGTGCCAGCAGTTATAAGGCGGCGGGAGTGAAAAACATTCAGTACTTC. This encodes CASSYKAAGVKNIQYF. The chain has TRBV6-2 or TRBV6-3 and TRBJ2-4, with TRBD2 identical over 7 bases. Germline assignment: CDR1 MNHEY and CDR2 SVGEGT. Germline trimming cut 3 bases from V and 4 bases from J; bases unmatched to any gene: 9. The CDR3 runs 16 residues.

This clonotype was counted ten times or more. The chain is built from TRBV12-3 or TRBV12-4 and TRBJ2-4; D possibly matches TRBD1 or TRBD2 (5 bases each). V was pared by 3 bases and J by 3 bases, with 6 bases between. The CDR3 contains 13 residues. This CDR3 is CASSFGGKNIQYF. CDR3 DNA: TGTGCCAGCAGTTTTGGGGGCAAAAACATTCAGTACTTC.

At least ten counts were recorded for this clonotype. The chain uses TRBV9 and TRBJ2-1; 11 nucleotides agree with TRBD1. The V and J ends lost 0 bases and 6 bases, in that order; junction bases with no gene match: 5. The CDR3 has 16 amino acids. Germline lookup yields CDR1 SGDLS and CDR2 YYNGEE. CDR3 DNA: TGTGCCAGCAGCGTAGCCCCGGGACAGGGGGGCAATGAGCAGTTCTTC. Residues: CASSVAPGQGGNEQFF.